Each of the 10 T cell receptor beta chains below was sequenced from the same sample in a study of Ad26.COV2.S vaccination and SARS-CoV-2 variants. Sequencing was performed with immunoSEQ multiplex PCR; in TCRdb, only in-frame clones are kept and a portion is missing. In the table there are some 180,000 clones, approximately 88% of which are singletons. This specimen was peripheral blood, taken after recovery from COVID-19. The source is a human donor who had recovered from COVID-19.

This sequence joins TRBV2 and TRBJ2-1; D gene uncertain. The V gene's germline CDR1 is SNHLY and CDR2 FYNNEI. V dropped 10 bases and J dropped 0 bases, with 19 bases sitting between them. CDR3 length equals 16 residues. The CDR3 DNA sequence: TGTGCCATTCTAGGCCGGTTAGCAAGCTCCTACAATGAGCAGTTCTTC. Its translation: CAILGRLASSYNEQFF.

The rearrangement links TRBV7-8 to TRBJ1-6; D may be TRBD1 (5 bases). Germline-derived CDR1 and CDR2 are SGHVS and FQNEAQ. Trimming pared 5 bases from V and 2 bases from J, leaving 16 bases between. This CDR3 is built from 17 residues. The CDR3 nucleotides read TGTGCCAGCAGCCCGCGGGGAAAAGGGGCCTATAATTCACCCCTCCACTTT. Protein: CASSPRGKGAYNSPLHF.

V gene TRBV5-6 combines with J gene TRBJ1-4; D is ambiguous. This CDR3 is 15 amino acids long. The germline V and J ends were trimmed by 5 bases and 7 bases, with 18 bases remaining between them. CDR1 SGHDT and CDR2 YYEEEE come from the germline V gene. The chain's CDR3 is CASSAGIRRGEKLFF. The CDR3 bases are TGTGCCAGCAGTGCCGGGATCCGACGGGGTGAAAAACTGTTTTTT. Together with reference TRBV5-6 and TRBJ1-4, the CDR3 gives the full variable domain: DAGVTQSPTHLIKTRGQQVTLRCSPKSGHDTVSWYQQALGQGPQFIFQYYEEEERQRGNFPDRFSGHQFPNYSSELNVNALLLGDSALYLCASSAGIRRGEKLFFGSGTQLSVL.

The chain employs TRBV5-1 and TRBJ1-3, with D possibly TRBD1 on 6 matching bases. The CDR3 totals 15 residues. Trimming stripped 4 bases from V and 2 bases from J, with 13 bases between. Per germline, CDR1 SGHRS and CDR2 YFSETQ. The CDR3 loop is CASSLDRITGNTIYF. As DNA, the CDR3 is TGCGCCAGCAGCCTCGACAGGATTACTGGAAACACCATATATTTT.

DNA of the CDR3: TGTGCCAGCAGCGTGGGAACAACGGCTCAGCCCCAGCATTTT. Amino acid sequence: CASSVGTTAQPQHF. The chain is built from TRBV9 and TRBJ1-5; D gene uncertain. This CDR3 is 14 amino acids long. Trimming pared 2 bases from V and 6 bases from J, leaving 12 bases between. Germline CDR1 and CDR2: SGDLS and YYNGEE.

This clone was found a few times. The chain recombines TRBV11-3 with TRBJ2-7; maybe TRBD2 (5 bases). This CDR3 is built from 10 residues. CDR1 is SGHNT, CDR2 YENEEA, per germline. The V end lost 8 bases, the J end lost 12 bases, and 14 bases lay between the germline ends. CDR3 sequence: CASRRRRRYF. CDR3 in DNA: TGTGCCAGCCGACGGAGGAGGCGGTACTTC.

This chain connects TRBV21-1 to TRBJ2-3; the D call of TRBD2 is as the table states it, not checked on the DNA. TRBV21-1 is assigned pseudogene status. The CDR3 extends over 13 amino acids. DNA of the CDR3: TGTGCCAGCAGCAGTCAGGGAGGAGATACGCAGTATTTT. This translates into CASSSQGGDTQYF.

This clone was detected only a few times. The chain carries TRBV7-6 and TRBJ2-2; no reliable D call. This CDR3 contains 14 residues. The germline V gene encodes CDR1 SGHVS and CDR2 FNYEAQ. V was pared by 1 base and J by 4 bases, with 7 bases between. CDR3 protein: CASSLGYGTGELFF. The CDR3 DNA sequence: TGTGCCAGCAGCTTAGGGTACGGCACCGGGGAGCTGTTTTTT. The full variable domain, in which reference TRBV7-6 and TRBJ2-2 provide the parts outside the CDR3, is GAGVSQSPRYKVTKRGQDVALRCDPISGHVSLYWYRQALGQGPEFLTYFNYEAQQDKSGLPNDRFSAERPEGSISTLTIQRTEQRDSAMYRCASSLGYGTGELFFGEGSRLTVL.

The chain uses TRBV3-1 (or the pseudogene TRBV3-2) and TRBJ2-5; D call uncertain. V lost 6 bases and J lost 4, with 12 bases in between. This CDR3 has 13 residues. In germline, CDR1 is LGHDT, CDR2 YNNKEL (reference sequence). CDR3 nucleotides: TGTGCCAGCAGACCCCCCGGGTTAGAGACCCAGTACTTC. Encoded protein: CASRPPGLETQYF.

The rearrangement uses TRBV11-3 and TRBJ2-7; D is unclear. The CDR3 loop spans 15 amino acids. The V gene's germline CDR1 is SGHNT and CDR2 YENEEA. The V gene lost 0 bases and the J gene lost 3 bases, with 12 bases spanning the gap. The CDR3 here is CASSLDYGAYYEQYF. The CDR3 bases are TGTGCCAGCAGCTTAGATTATGGCGCTTACTACGAGCAGTACTTC.